These T cell receptor beta chains were read from a single sample in a study of CD4 T cells in relation to SARS-CoV-2 and coronaviruses. Repertoires were generated with immunoSEQ multiplex PCR, while TCRdb's copy carries only in-frame clones and drops some. In the table there are around 54,000 clones, 92% of which are singletons. Sequencing was performed on naive CD4+ T cells from PBMCs. All receptors come from an adult with COVID-19. Each CDR3 is given with its conserved first and last residue.

J	V	CDR3
TRBJ2-7	TRBV29-1	CSVPLAGTTYEQYF
TRBJ2-7	TRBV7-2	CASSATGRPSFYEQYF
TRBJ2-2	TRBV30	CAWSVRSTGELFF
TRBJ1-1	TRBV5-1	CASSGQGNSAFF
TRBJ2-3	TRBV19	CASSTTDTQYF
TRBJ1-2	TRBV18	CASSPMTTTSANYGYTF
TRBJ2-1	TRBV7-3	CASSLLWGSEQFF
TRBJ2-2	TRBV19	CASSTFSLNTGELFF
TRBJ1-1	TRBV5-4	CASRGDKSFRNTEAFF
TRBJ2-6	TRBV11-2	CASSLSGTGANVLTF
TRBJ2-7	TRBV23-1	CASSLGKQYF
TRBJ2-5	TRBV10-3	CAISDGRARETQYF
TRBJ2-1	TRBV28	CASSSVGGISPEQFF
TRBJ2-7	TRBV6-4	CASSDVRAGETYEQYF
TRBJ1-1	TRBV27	CASSLRPTGVTEAFF
TRBJ1-1	TRBV30	CAWKGGIVRTKAFF
TRBJ2-7	TRBV3-1/TRBV3-2	CASSQDHSRYYEQYF
TRBJ2-2	TRBV30	CAWRDRRNTGELFF